This T cell receptor (beta chain) stems from a study of patients and donors after allogeneic stem cell transplantation. TCRdb redid the calling of the RT-PCR reads with MiXCR, one entry per CDR3 protein. The repertoire holds about 110,000 distinct CDR3 sequences, with approximately 40% as singletons. The CDR3 extends over 15 amino acids. V lost 6 bases and J lost 4, with 16 bases in between. In germline, CDR1 is MNHEY, CDR2 SVGAGI. With regard to this clonotype: Possible read error: a much larger clone is one base away. This CDR3 fails to terminate in the conserved phenylalanine or tryptophan, so it likely reflects a read error.

Sequenced material: blood, either unsorted or a sorted T cell fraction (not recorded which). V and J are TRBV6-5 and TRBJ1-5; D not certain. This TCR derives from a human donor who was either an allogeneic HSCT recipient or a stem cell or donor lymphocyte infusion donor (not recorded which). It is not recorded whose cells these are; they may come from a transplant donor. The CDR3 DNA sequence: TGTGCCAGCAGGCCGGAGGGCCTCCTGAATCAGCCCCAGCATTTG. It codes for CASRPEGLLNQPQHL.